The 20 T cell receptor beta chains below all came from one sample that was sequenced in a study of blood T cell repertoires in COVID-19. Sequenced by immunoSEQ multiplex PCR; TCRdb stores in-frame clones only, minus some. Seen here are roughly 200,000 clones, around four fifths observed once, and the top ten hold roughly 7.8%. Material for sequencing was peripheral blood. The receptors were sampled from a middle-aged man with active or convalescent COVID-19.

V gene TRBV5-1 combines with J gene TRBJ1-6; 7 positions match TRBD1. The trim removed 4 bases at V and 10 bases at J, leaving 8 bases unmatched. The germline gives CDR1 SGHRS, CDR2 YFSETQ. The CDR3 length is 14 residues. CDR3 residues: CASSLGQPDSPLHF. The CDR3 DNA reads TGCGCCAGCAGCCTGGGACAGCCGGACTCACCCCTCCACTTT.

Comments on this clone: This same CDR3 is encoded by further DNA sequences in the sample. The chain combines TRBV9 with TRBJ2-5; D is perhaps TRBD2 (6 bases). The germline CDR1 and CDR2 sequences are SGDLS and YYNGEE. CDR3 length: 14 amino acids. Deletions cut 0 bases from V and 2 bases from J, with 8 bases between. The CDR3 region is CASSVAGGQETQYF. The CDR3 DNA reads as TGTGCCAGCAGCGTAGCTGGGGGGCAAGAGACCCAGTACTTC.

The genes are TRBV12-3 or TRBV12-4 and TRBJ1-2; D is possibly TRBD1 (6 bases). Trimming took 0 bases from V and 7 from J, leaving 9 bases between them. The CDR3 is made up of 13 amino acids. CDR3 sequence (DNA): TGTGCCAGCAGTTTAGCGGGGGCTTTTGGCTACACCTTC. This translates into CASSLAGAFGYTF.

This chain links TRBV10-3 with TRBJ2-7; D remains ambiguous. Trimming shortened V by 6 bases and J by 0 bases, and 6 bases separated the two germline ends. CDR1 is ENHRY and CDR2 is SYGVKD in the germline V gene. This CDR3 is built from 12 residues. The CDR3 DNA sequence: TGTGCCATCAGGTGGAGCTCCTACGAGCAGTACTTC. This codes for CAIRWSSYEQYF.

V usage is TRBV11-2 and J usage is TRBJ2-7, with TRBD1 identical over 7 bases. V was pared by 5 bases and J by 5 bases, with 12 bases of the junction left unmatched. The CDR3 has 15 amino acids. The germline V gene encodes CDR1 SGHAT and CDR2 FQNNGV. The CDR3 sequence: CASSPILQGIHEQYF. The CDR3 region has the DNA TGTGCCAGCAGCCCAATTCTACAGGGGATCCACGAGCAGTACTTC.

V and J are TRBV2 and TRBJ2-7, with TRBD1 identical over 7 bases. CDR1 is SNHLY and CDR2 is FYNNEI in the germline V gene. The length of the CDR3 is 16 residues. The V gene end was trimmed by 8 bases and the J gene end by 1 base; junction bases not matched to a gene: 14. The CDR3 sequence: CASRLPQGKLSYEQYF. The CDR3 DNA sequence: TGTGCCAGCCGACTTCCACAGGGGAAGTTGTCCTACGAGCAGTACTTC.

The rearrangement links TRBV7-9 to TRBJ2-3; 10 positions match TRBD1. Germline V CDR1 and CDR2: SEHNR, FQNEAQ (reference sequence). This CDR3 comprises 15 residues. The trim removed 3 bases at V and 2 bases at J, leaving 2 bases unmatched. DNA for the CDR3: TGTGCCAGCAGCTTTGGGACAGGGGACACAGATACGCAGTATTTT. This sequence encodes CASSFGTGDTDTQYF.

This rearrangement joins TRBV30 to TRBJ1-4; tentatively, D is TRBD1 (6 bases). The germline CDR1 and CDR2 sequences are GTSNPN and SVGIG (reference sequence). This CDR3 is 15 amino acids long. The V gene lost 3 bases and the J gene lost 2 bases, with 13 bases spanning the gap. CDR3 sequence: CAWSVGTSTNEKLFF. The CDR3 DNA is TGTGCCTGGAGCGTCGGGACATCCACTAATGAAAAACTGTTTTTT.

V gene TRBV3-1 (or the pseudogene TRBV3-2) combines with J gene TRBJ2-1; 7 bases match TRBD2. The V gene's germline CDR1 is LGHDT and CDR2 YNNKEL (reference sequence). The CDR3 is made up of 16 amino acids. The trim removed 0 bases at V and 8 bases at J, leaving 10 bases unmatched. CDR3 residues: CASSQDLGGGSDEQFF. CDR3 bases: TGTGCCAGCAGCCAAGACCTTGGGGGGGGTTCGGATGAGCAGTTCTTC.

The chain carries TRBV11-1 and TRBJ2-7; D is possibly TRBD1 (6 bases). Germline V gene lookup returns CDR1 SGHAT and CDR2 FQDESV (reference sequence). The V and J ends lost 2 bases and 3 bases respectively, with 14 bases between them. The CDR3 has 15 amino acids. The CDR3 DNA follows: TGTGCCAGCAGCTTAAAACCCGGGACAAGCTACGAGCAGTACTTC. It codes for CASSLKPGTSYEQYF.

This clone was observed a single time. The rearrangement links TRBV30 to TRBJ1-4; 11 bases fit TRBD1. V lost 5 bases and J lost 3; bases outside the gene matches: 14. CDR1 is GTSNPN and CDR2 is SVGIG in the germline V gene (reference sequence). This CDR3 has 18 residues. CDR3 DNA sequence: TGTGCCTGGCTGAGCCGGGACAGGGGGTTATTAGCTAATGAAAAACTGTTTTTT. Amino acids: CAWLSRDRGLLANEKLFF.

CDR3 amino acids: CASSLLYGYTF. The CDR3 DNA sequence: TGTGCCAGCAGCTTACTGTATGGCTACACCTTC. The J gene is TRBJ1-2, the V gene TRBV7-9; D gene unclear. V was shortened by 2 bases and J by 5 bases, with 3 bases between the two germline ends. Germline V gives CDR1 SEHNR, CDR2 FQNEAQ (reference sequence). The CDR3 length is 11 residues.

V is TRBV19 and J is TRBJ2-1; D is perhaps TRBD2 (7 bases). V gave up 5 bases and J gave up 7 bases, with 21 bases separating them. This CDR3 spans 16 amino acids. The germline CDR1 and CDR2 sequences are LNHDA and SQIVND (reference sequence). The CDR3 region has the DNA TGTGCCAGTAGTTACGGGGGAGGGCAGGGGAAAAATGAGCAGTTCTTC. Its translation: CASSYGGGQGKNEQFF.

The CDR3 loop reads CASSNGQISRGNIQYF. CDR3 nucleotides: TGTGCCAGCAGCAATGGACAGATCTCTAGGGGAAACATTCAGTACTTC. This chain uses TRBV7-9 with TRBJ2-4; D might be TRBD1 (6 bases). Germline CDR1 is SEHNR and CDR2 is FQNEAQ (reference sequence). This CDR3 region has 16 residues. Trimming shortened V by 5 bases and J by 6 bases, and 20 bases separated the two germline ends.

The V gene is TRBV6-2 or TRBV6-3, the J gene TRBJ2-2, with 7 bases fitting TRBD1. The germline gives CDR1 MNHEY, CDR2 SVGEGT. Germline trimming cut 5 bases from V and 1 base from J; bases unmatched to any gene: 4. The CDR3 consists of 15 residues. DNA for the CDR3: TGTGCCAGCAGTGGCCGACAGGGGAACACCGGGGAGCTGTTTTTT. Its translation: CASSGRQGNTGELFF.

The CDR3 sequence is CASGRGTDTQYF. The CDR3, as DNA: TGTGCTAGCGGGAGAGGCACAGATACGCAGTATTTT. The chain uses TRBV3-1 (or the pseudogene TRBV3-2) and TRBJ2-3; 9 nucleotides match TRBD2. This CDR3 has 12 residues. From germline, CDR1 is LGHDT and CDR2 YNNKEL (reference sequence).

The chain employs TRBV7-2 and TRBJ2-1, with 7 bases lining up with TRBD1. The germline gives CDR1 SGHTA, CDR2 FQGNSA. This CDR3 region has 14 residues. J lost 8 bases, V lost 5 bases, and 9 bases had no gene match. This CDR3 reads CASSRRRGLDEQFF. The CDR3 DNA sequence: TGTGCCAGCAGCCGTCGAAGGGGGCTAGATGAGCAGTTCTTC. The full variable domain, its missing parts supplied by reference TRBV7-2 and TRBJ2-1, is GAGVSQSPSNKVTEKGKDVELRCDPISGHTALYWYRQSLGQGLEFLIYFQGNSAPDKSGLPSDRFSAERTGGSVSTLTIQRTQQEDSAVYLCASSRRRGLDEQFFGPGTRLTVL.

The rearrangement joins TRBV27 to TRBJ1-5; D might be TRBD1 (6 bases). CDR1 MNHEY and CDR2 SMNVEV come from the germline V gene (reference sequence). There are 17 residues in the CDR3. V shed 3 bases and J shed 0 bases, with 15 bases lying between them. CDR3 in amino acids: CASSFLTYRDSNQPQHF. CDR3 sequence (DNA): TGTGCCAGCAGTTTCCTCACGTACAGGGATAGCAATCAGCCCCAGCATTTT.

The CDR3 sequence is CASSHSALMNTEAFF. CDR3 bases: TGTGCCAGCAGCCACAGCGCACTTATGAACACTGAAGCTTTCTTT. This chain connects TRBV4-2 to TRBJ1-1; D gene unclear. Deletions cut 3 bases from V and 0 bases from J, with 11 bases between. Germline V gene lookup returns CDR1 LGHNA and CDR2 YNFKEQ. CDR3 size: 15 residues.

This clone occurred a few times. The chain is built from TRBV4-1 and TRBJ2-7, with a possible D match to TRBD2 (5 bases). CDR3 length: 13 residues. The germline V and J ends were trimmed by 4 bases and 4 bases, with 11 bases remaining between them. Germline V gene sequence: CDR1 MGHRA, CDR2 YSYEKL. CDR3 coding DNA: TGCGCCAGCAGCCCAGGAGGCTTGTACGAGCAGTACTTC. This codes for CASSPGGLYEQYF.